Listed below are T cell receptor beta chains from one sample, sequenced in a study of human T cells and chemical hapten exposure. Each CDR3 protein is one row after TCRdb ran MiXCR on the RACE reads. The top ten clones hold under 9.5% of a sample with 300,000 to 450,000 distinct CDR3 sequences, 5.5% of them seen once. The sample in question was whole blood, obtained in connection with sensitization to the hapten diphenylcyclopropenone (DPC). All receptors derive from a young woman with alopecia areata. Some clones in this sample may be carry-over from other donors' samples. Both conserved end residues are part of each CDR3. A D gene is named only where the DNA matches it firmly. The listing skips clone size in some rows; elsewhere it reads once, few, many or a size class.

D,size,J,V,DNA,CDR3
.,.,TRBJ2-5,TRBV2,TGTGCCAGCAGAGACGGGACACAACAACAAGAGACCCAGTACTTC,CASRDGTQQQETQYF
.,.,TRBJ2-3,TRBV18,TGTGCCAGCTCACCACCGTCCCTATCAGATACGCAGTATTTT,CASSPPSLSDTQYF
.,many,TRBJ2-2,TRBV6-4,TGTGCCAGCAGTGGGGGTGAAAAGAACACCGGGGAGCTGTTTTTT,CASSGGEKNTGELFF
TRBD2,many,TRBJ2-5,TRBV7-3,TGTGCCAGCAGCTTAACTAGCGGGGAACAAGAGACCCAGTACTTC,CASSLTSGEQETQYF
.,few,TRBJ1-5,TRBV15,TGTGCCACCGCGAAGGGGGATAATAGCAATCAGCCCCAGCATTTT,CATAKGDNSNQPQHF
.,few,TRBJ1-1,TRBV7-8,TGTGCCAGCAGCTTAGCAGTTGGGGTTCGCACTGAAGCTTTCTTT,CASSLAVGVRTEAFF
TRBD1,.,TRBJ2-3,TRBV7-9,TGTGCCAGCAGCTTTGACAGGGCTGAGGGAACAGATACGCAGTATTTT,CASSFDRAEGTDTQYF
.,.,TRBJ2-6,TRBV20-1,TGCAGTGCTAGAGACTGGTCTGGGGCCAACGTCCTGACTTTC,CSARDWSGANVLTF
TRBD1,many,TRBJ1-6,TRBV6-5,TGTGCCAGCAGCTTGCGGGACAGAGTTAATTCACCCCTCCACTTT,CASSLRDRVNSPLHF
.,many,TRBJ2-7,TRBV4-3,TGCGCCAGCAGCCCGACAGTCTATAGCTCCTACGAGCAGTACTTC,CASSPTVYSSYEQYF
.,.,TRBJ1-3,TRBV2,TGTGCCAGCAGTGAACAGCTCTCTGGAAACACCATATATTTT,CASSEQLSGNTIYF
TRBD2,few,TRBJ2-3,TRBV7-9,TGTGCCAGCAGCTTCGGAACTAGCGGGGGGGCAACAGATACGCAGTATTTT,CASSFGTSGGATDTQYF
.,few,TRBJ1-1,TRBV20-1,TGCAGTGCTAGAAATCAGGACACTGAAGCTTTCTTT,CSARNQDTEAFF
TRBD2,.,TRBJ2-1,TRBV2,TGTGCCAGCAGTGTTCTGGCTAGCGGGGGGGATGAGCAGTTCTTC,CASSVLASGGDEQFF
.,many,TRBJ1-6,TRBV7-9,TGTGCCAGCAGCTTAGGATCCCGGGGTTCACCCCTCCACTTT,CASSLGSRGSPLHF
.,.,TRBJ1-4,TRBV6-6,TGTGCCAGCAGTTCCACGGCCGGGACTGCAAATGAAAAACTGTTTTTT,CASSSTAGTANEKLFF
.,medium-sized,TRBJ2-7,TRBV28,TGTGCCAGCAGCCGGACGGAGGGGGAGCAGTACTTC,CASSRTEGEQYF
.,.,TRBJ1-3,TRBV6-5,TGTGCCAGCAGTTACTCGGGGGGTCTGTCTGGAAACACCATATATTTT,CASSYSGGLSGNTIYF
.,.,TRBJ2-4,TRBV19,TGTGCCAGTAGTACATCGGGACCTCTTTCGTTTCAGTACTTC,CASSTSGPLSFQYF
.,few,TRBJ1-1,TRBV9,TGTGCCAGCAGCGTAGAAGGGGCGAGAACTGAAGCTTTCTTT,CASSVEGARTEAFF
.,.,TRBJ2-2,TRBV6-5,TGTGCCAGCAGTGGGGATATTACGCCCGGGGAGCTGTTTTTT,CASSGDITPGELFF
.,.,TRBJ1-6,TRBV12-3/TRBV12-4,TGTGCCAGCAGTTCGACGGGTCCTGATAATTCACCCCTCCACTTT,CASSSTGPDNSPLHF
.,few,TRBJ1-2,TRBV10-3,TGTGCCATCAGTGGCAGTTACAACTATGGCTACACCTTC,CAISGSYNYGYTF
.,many,TRBJ2-4,TRBV6-5,TGTGCCAGCAGTTACTCATGGGGAGAGGGTGGCATTCAGTACTTC,CASSYSWGEGGIQYF
.,many,TRBJ2-5,TRBV11-2,TGTGCCAGCAGCTTAGATCGGTTTGGCAGGGCAGAGACCCAGTACTTC,CASSLDRFGRAETQYF
.,few,TRBJ1-2,TRBV9,TGTGCCAGCAGTCCGACAGAGACTAACTATGGCTACACCTTC,CASSPTETNYGYTF
.,many,TRBJ1-1,TRBV6-5,TGTGCCAGCAGTTACAAGACGGCGAACACTGAAGCTTTCTTT,CASSYKTANTEAFF
.,.,TRBJ2-2,TRBV7-6,TGTGCCAGCAGATTTGACGAGGCCGGGGAGCTGTTTTTT,CASRFDEAGELFF
TRBD2,.,TRBJ2-1,TRBV5-1,TGCGCCAGCAGCTGGGGGGGACTAGCCAGCTCCTACAATGAGCAGTTCTTC,CASSWGGLASSYNEQFF
.,many,TRBJ2-2,TRBV6-5,TGTGCCAGCAGTTACTCGATAGAGTCCGGGGAGCTGTTTTTT,CASSYSIESGELFF
.,few,TRBJ2-5,TRBV4-1,TGCGCCAGCAGCCAAGATGCAGGGGCCTACCAAGAGACCCAGTACTTC,CASSQDAGAYQETQYF
.,.,TRBJ2-1,TRBV14,TGTGCCAGCAGCCAGATGCACAATGAGCAGTTCTTC,CASSQMHNEQFF
.,.,TRBJ2-2,TRBV19,TGTGCCAGCCGGAAGGACACCCCCGGGGAGCTGTTTTTT,CASRKDTPGELFF
.,many,TRBJ1-1,TRBV10-3,TGTGCCATCAGTGACCCTTCTCCAGGAGGAATCCCTCCCCCTGAAGCTTTCTTT,CAISDPSPGGIPPPEAFF
.,few,TRBJ1-5,TRBV12-3/TRBV12-4,TGTGCCAGCAGCCCCACAGGGTCAAAGACCCAGCATTTT,CASSPTGSKTQHF
.,many,TRBJ2-1,TRBV3-1,TGTGCCAGCAGCGCCGGGCTTAGCACCTACAATGAGCAGTTCTTC,CASSAGLSTYNEQFF
.,many,TRBJ2-3,TRBV5-4,TGTGCCAGCAGCTGGGGGGGACAGGACCTCACAGATACGCAGTATTTT,CASSWGGQDLTDTQYF
TRBD2,.,TRBJ2-2,TRBV7-3,TGTGCCAGCAGCCGGAGCGGGGGGAAAACCGGGGAGCTGTTTTTT,CASSRSGGKTGELFF
.,many,TRBJ2-7,TRBV5-5,TGTGCCAGCAGCCAATTTGACGGGGAGCAGTACTTC,CASSQFDGEQYF
TRBD2,few,TRBJ2-7,TRBV20-1,TGCAGTGCTAGAGATTCAATACTAGCGGGACCCAGATCTGACGAGCAGTACTTC,CSARDSILAGPRSDEQYF
.,many,TRBJ1-4,TRBV10-2,TGCGCCAGCAGTGGTGCGGGCGCCTCGACCTCTAATGAAAAACTGTTTTTT,CASSGAGASTSNEKLFF
TRBD1,few,TRBJ1-4,TRBV7-2,TGTGCCAGCAGCTTAGAGGGACAGACAACTAATGAAAAACTGTTTTTT,CASSLEGQTTNEKLFF
.,few,TRBJ1-6,TRBV20-1,TGCAGTGCTAGTACAGTTCAAGGAATTTCACCCCTCCACTTT,CSASTVQGISPLHF
.,.,TRBJ1-3,TRBV7-8,TGTGCCAGCAGCTTTAGGGCCCCTGGAAACACCATATATTTT,CASSFRAPGNTIYF
.,many,TRBJ1-4,TRBV7-8,TGTGCCAGCAGCTTTGTGGAAGGGAGGAATGAAAAACTGTTTTTT,CASSFVEGRNEKLFF
TRBD1,many,TRBJ2-1,TRBV10-3,TGTGCCATACAACCTGACAGGGGTGATGAGCAGTTCTTC,CAIQPDRGDEQFF
.,many,TRBJ1-3,TRBV18,TGTGCCAGCTCACCTGTGTACTCCTCTGGAAACACCATATATTTT,CASSPVYSSGNTIYF
TRBD2,many,TRBJ2-3,TRBV7-9,TGTGCCAGATACTCCCTTAGCGGGGTCGGAGATACGCAGTATTTT,CARYSLSGVGDTQYF
.,.,TRBJ1-4,TRBV28,TGTGCCAGCAGGCCGATGGCGAATGAAAAACTGTTTTTT,CASRPMANEKLFF
TRBD1,many,TRBJ1-2,TRBV12-5,TGTGCTAGTGGTTTGGTTCCCAGGGGGCCCTATGGCTACACCTTC,CASGLVPRGPYGYTF
TRBD1,.,TRBJ2-3,TRBV5-1,TGCGCCAGCAGCGCAATACAGGGGGCGAGGGGCACAGATACGCAGTATTTT,CASSAIQGARGTDTQYF
.,many,TRBJ2-3,TRBV6-1,TGTGCCAGCAGTGAAGAGGACACATCATGGGGCCCAGATACGCAGTATTTT,CASSEEDTSWGPDTQYF
.,many,TRBJ2-6,TRBV6-5,TGTGCCAGCAGTTACGTACGGACCCTGGCCTCTGGGGCCAACGTCCTGACTTTC,CASSYVRTLASGANVLTF
.,few,TRBJ1-1,TRBV7-8,TGTGCCAGCAGCTTAAGGTCAGGGGAGACTGAAGCTTTCTTT,CASSLRSGETEAFF
TRBD1,few,TRBJ1-2,TRBV5-1,TGCGCCAGCAGCCCGCGACAGGGCATCTATGGCTACACCTTC,CASSPRQGIYGYTF
.,many,TRBJ1-1,TRBV27,TGTGCCAGCACCTCAGGGGCTGAAGCTTTCTTT,CASTSGAEAFF
.,few,TRBJ1-1,TRBV5-1,TGCGCCAGCAACACTCTGGGAAGTGGCACTGAAGCTTTCTTT,CASNTLGSGTEAFF
TRBD1,few,TRBJ2-7,TRBV7-2,TGTGCCAGCAGTTGGGACAGGTCTGGGTACGAGCAGTACTTC,CASSWDRSGYEQYF